One and the same sample provided the 28 T cell receptor beta chains below, sequenced in a study of blood T cell repertoires in COVID-19. The table came from immunoSEQ multiplex PCR; TCRdb's copy has only in-frame clones and leaves some out. The repertoire holds 200,000 to 250,000 clones, with about 83% as singletons. Sequencing was performed on peripheral blood. The origin of the receptors is a woman between 45 and 60 years old with active or convalescent COVID-19.

This rearrangement joins TRBV5-6 to TRBJ1-2, with D tentatively TRBD1 (5 bases). CDR1 and CDR2 from the germline V gene are SGHDT and YYEEEE. Trimming removed 1 base at V and 7 bases at J, with 11 bases between. CDR3 length: 13 residues. CDR3 nucleotides: TGTGCCAGCAGCTTGTCGCAGGGTACTGGCTACACCTTC. Its protein is CASSLSQGTGYTF.

The chain links TRBV7-3 to TRBJ1-6; D not certain. V gave up 5 bases and J gave up 8 bases, with 10 bases separating them. Looked up from germline, CDR1 is SGHTA and CDR2 is FQGTGA. CDR3 length: 13 residues. The CDR3 DNA reads as TGTGCCAGCAGCGTGGAGCGGGATTCACCCCTCCACTTT. This sequence encodes CASSVERDSPLHF.

The chain joins TRBV9 to TRBJ1-3; 9 bases map to TRBD1. V dropped 3 bases and J dropped 2; count of bases not matched to a gene: 9. The CDR3 contains 17 residues. CDR1 SGDLS and CDR2 YYNGEE come from the germline V gene. CDR3 coding DNA: TGTGCCAGCAGCGCACCGGACAGGGGTTCTCCTGGAAACACCATATATTTT. It specifies CASSAPDRGSPGNTIYF.

The V gene is TRBV18, the J gene TRBJ1-3; a weak D match, TRBD1 (6 bases). V gave up 0 bases and J gave up 2 bases, with 8 bases separating them. The germline gives CDR1 KGHSH, CDR2 LQKENI. This CDR3 is 15 amino acids long. CDR3 region: CASSPPGATGNTIYF. The CDR3 bases are TGTGCCAGCTCACCACCGGGGGCGACTGGAAACACCATATATTTT.

The V gene is TRBV6-2 or TRBV6-3, the J gene TRBJ2-1; D is unresolved. CDR1 and CDR2 (germline): MNHEY, SVGEGT. The germline V and J ends were trimmed by 2 bases and 8 bases, with 4 bases remaining between them. The CDR3 has 11 residues. Here the CDR3 reads CASSYSDEQFF. For the CDR3, the DNA is TGTGCCAGCAGTTACAGCGATGAGCAGTTCTTC.

This sequence joins TRBV7-2 and TRBJ1-5; 7 bases are a match to TRBD1. The CDR3 extends over 15 amino acids. V gave up 0 bases and J gave up 7 bases; unmatched junction bases: 6. CDR1 SGHTA and CDR2 FQGNSA come from the germline V gene. CDR3: CASSLAGGKRQPQHF. In nucleotides, the CDR3 is TGTGCCAGCAGCTTAGCAGGGGGCAAAAGGCAGCCCCAGCATTTT.

The chain links TRBV24-1 to TRBJ2-1, with D perhaps matching TRBD2 (6 bases). This CDR3 region has 17 residues. Per the germline V gene, CDR1 is KGHDR and CDR2 is SFDVKD. The V end lost 10 bases, the J end lost 2 bases, and 23 bases lay between the germline ends. The CDR3 DNA reads as TGTGCCACTTCCCCGACCCCTACTAGCCTTACCTACAATGAGCAGTTCTTC. It encodes CATSPTPTSLTYNEQFF.

The chain recombines TRBV5-1 with TRBJ2-5; the match to TRBD2 covers 7 bases. CDR1 and CDR2 (germline): SGHRS, YFSETQ. V gave up 0 bases and J gave up 3 bases; unmatched junction bases: 5. The CDR3 contains 15 residues. The CDR3 DNA reads as TGCGCCAGCAGCTTGGGGCTAGCGGCAAAAGAGACCCAGTACTTC. Protein sequence: CASSLGLAAKETQYF.

The chain carries TRBV4-1 and TRBJ1-5, with D uncertain. CDR3 length: 18 residues. V lost 0 bases, J lost 1 base, and 16 bases lay in between. The germline V gene has CDR1 MGHRA and CDR2 YSYEKL. The CDR3 loop is CASSQEGVRRSSNQPQHF. CDR3 in DNA: TGCGCCAGCAGCCAAGAGGGAGTACGGCGGTCGAGCAATCAGCCCCAGCATTTT.

The chain employs TRBV24-1 and TRBJ2-3; weak D call: TRBD1 (6 bases). Germline loops: CDR1 KGHDR, CDR2 SFDVKD. V was trimmed by 9 bases and J by 2 bases, leaving 11 bases between them. The CDR3 has 13 residues. The CDR3 nucleotides are TGTGCCACCGCCCGACAGGCCACAGATACGCAGTATTTT. As protein: CATARQATDTQYF.

The chain uses TRBV27 and TRBJ1-3; D is possibly TRBD1 (6 bases). The germline V and J ends were trimmed by 8 bases and 0 bases, with 11 bases remaining between them. CDR3 length: 14 amino acids. The germline gives CDR1 MNHEY, CDR2 SMNVEV (reference sequence). The CDR3 reads CASGGWGSGNTIYF. The CDR3 DNA reads TGTGCCAGCGGGGGCTGGGGCTCTGGAAACACCATATATTTT.

The chain uses TRBV24-1 and TRBJ1-2; D is possibly TRBD1 (6 bases). Germline V lookup: CDR1 KGHDR, CDR2 SFDVKD. The CDR3 totals 13 residues. V was clipped by 1 base and J by 6 bases, with 8 bases between them. The DNA for the CDR3 is TGTGCCACCAGTGATTTCAGGGGTAATGGCTACACCTTC. Translated, it gives CATSDFRGNGYTF.

The chain recombines TRBV2 with TRBJ1-2; tentatively, D is TRBD1 (6 bases). Germline CDR1 SNHLY, CDR2 FYNNEI. Trimming cost V 3 bases and J 3 bases, with 17 bases left between them. This CDR3 spans 16 amino acids. The CDR3, as DNA: TGTGCCAGCAGTGAGGGCCGACGGGGGGCCTACTATGGCTACACCTTC. This sequence encodes CASSEGRRGAYYGYTF. Variable domain in full (rest from reference TRBV2 and TRBJ1-2): EPEVTQTPSHQVTQMGQEVILRCVPISNHLYFYWYRQILGQKVEFLVSFYNNEISEKSEIFDDQFSVERPDGSNFTLKIRSTKLEDSAMYFCASSEGRRGAYYGYTFGSGTRLTVV.

The rearrangement uses TRBV6-2 or TRBV6-3 and TRBJ2-3; 10 bases agree with TRBD1. The CDR3 runs to 12 residues. J gave up 15 bases and V 4 bases, and 7 bases lay outside the gene matches. The germline CDR1 and CDR2 sequences are MNHEY and SVGEGT. CDR3 coding DNA: TGTGCCAGCAGTTTCGGACAGGGGGGGATATATTTT. Translated: CASSFGQGGIYF.

V gene TRBV28 combines with J gene TRBJ1-1, with 7 bases fitting TRBD1. The junction had 9 bases not matched to a gene; V was cut back by 6 bases and J by 5 bases. This CDR3 comprises 14 residues. Germline values: CDR1 MDHEN, CDR2 SYDVKM. Here the CDR3 reads CASRPGQARTEAFF. CDR3 nucleotide sequence: TGTGCCAGCAGACCCGGACAGGCGAGGACTGAAGCTTTCTTT.

The rearrangement joins TRBV15 to TRBJ1-1; D gene ambiguous. The CDR3 length is 12 residues. Trimming stripped 3 bases from V and 7 bases from J, with 9 bases between. Looked up from germline, CDR1 is LNHNV and CDR2 is YYDKDF (reference sequence). CDR3 sequence reads: CATSSGTNEAFF. CDR3 in DNA: TGTGCCACCAGCAGCGGTACCAATGAAGCTTTCTTT.

This chain joins TRBV5-1 and TRBJ1-4; 7 bases match TRBD1. The V gene end was trimmed by 0 bases and the J gene end by 11 bases; junction bases not matched to a gene: 4. The CDR3 spans 13 residues. Germline CDR1 reads SGHRS; CDR2 reads YFSETQ. CDR3 amino acids: CASSLGETGKLFF. The CDR3 nucleotides read TGCGCCAGCAGCTTGGGGGAGACAGGGAAACTGTTTTTT.

This rearrangement joins TRBV5-1 to TRBJ2-1; 10 bases align to TRBD2. The CDR3 extends over 14 amino acids. Trimming cost V 3 bases and J 10 bases; bases outside gene matches: 7. Looked up from germline, CDR1 is SGHRS and CDR2 is YFSETQ. CDR3 DNA: TGCGCCAGCAGCTGGGCTAGCGGGGGCCAGGAGCAGTTCTTC. Translating it yields CASSWASGGQEQFF.

This chain links TRBV7-2 with TRBJ1-2, with D possibly matching TRBD1 (5 bases). V was cut by 5 bases and J by 7 bases, with 17 bases left in between. The CDR3 has 14 residues. Germline V gene sequence: CDR1 SGHTA, CDR2 FQGNSA. CDR3 protein: CASSARRGSGGYTF. Here the CDR3 DNA reads TGTGCCAGCAGCGCGCGCCGGGGGTCGGGTGGCTACACCTTC.

CDR3 DNA: TGTGCCAGCAGTGAATTTAGCGGGGGCTACGAGCAGTACGTC. Translating gives CASSEFSGGYEQYV. The J gene is TRBJ2-7, the V gene TRBV6-1; 9 bases match TRBD2. V gave up 2 bases and J gave up 3 bases; unmatched junction bases: 2. This CDR3 is built from 14 residues. CDR1 MNHNS and CDR2 SASEGT come from the germline V gene.

V and J are TRBV10-3 and TRBJ1-2; D gene ambiguous. The V and J ends lost 3 bases and 4 bases respectively, with 12 bases between them. Germline assignment: CDR1 ENHRY and CDR2 SYGVKD. The CDR3 is made up of 14 amino acids. The DNA of the CDR3 is TGTGCCATCAGTGAAGCGGAGGTCTCCTATGGCTACACCTTC. It specifies CAISEAEVSYGYTF.

The chain combines TRBV4-1 with TRBJ2-2; D might be TRBD1 (8 bases). Per the germline V gene, CDR1 is MGHRA and CDR2 is YSYEKL. The V end lost 4 bases, the J end lost 3 bases, and 15 bases lay between the germline ends. The CDR3 loop spans 16 amino acids. The CDR3 is CASSPRTGRDTGELFF. The CDR3 nucleotides are TGCGCCAGCAGCCCAAGGACAGGGAGGGACACCGGGGAGCTGTTTTTT.

The chain links TRBV29-1 to TRBJ1-2; maybe TRBD1 (6 bases). CDR1 is SQVTM and CDR2 is ANQGSEA in the germline V gene. Trimming left V 5 bases short and J 5 bases short, with 21 bases between. The CDR3 runs to 15 residues. This CDR3 reads CSVRLAIARGYGYTF. The CDR3 coding sequence is TGCAGCGTTCGGCTTGCAATAGCCAGGGGTTATGGCTACACCTTC.

The CDR3 DNA is TGTGCCAGCAGTTTAGGTGGTGCGGGAGGGGAGACCCAGTACTTC. It codes for CASSLGGAGGETQYF. This chain joins TRBV28 and TRBJ2-5, with TRBD2 matching over 9 bases. The CDR3 length is 15 residues. CDR1 and CDR2 from the germline V gene are MDHEN and SYDVKM. The junction had 6 bases not matched to a gene; V was cut back by 2 bases and J by 5 bases.

The chain employs TRBV27 and TRBJ2-3; possibly TRBD1 for D (6 bases). The V gene lost 2 bases and the J gene lost 3 bases, with 12 bases spanning the gap. This CDR3 region has 15 residues. Per germline, CDR1 MNHEY and CDR2 SMNVEV (reference sequence). The CDR3 coding sequence is TGTGCCAGCAGTTTAGAACAGGGTGGGACAGATACGCAGTATTTT. Protein sequence: CASSLEQGGTDTQYF.

For the CDR3, the DNA is TGTGCCAGCAGTGTACAGGGATATACTGAAGCTTTCTTT. It encodes CASSVQGYTEAFF. The chain carries TRBV12-3 or TRBV12-4 and TRBJ1-1, with a tentative D call TRBD1 (6 bases). This CDR3 has 13 amino acids. V was shortened by 5 bases and J by 5 bases, with 12 bases between the two germline ends.

The chain combines TRBV5-6 with TRBJ2-2, with 8 bases lining up with TRBD1. Germline CDR1 reads SGHDT; CDR2 reads YYEEEE. V shed 4 bases and J 3 bases; nucleotides not matched to a gene: 5. This CDR3 region has 15 residues. The CDR3 sequence is CASSRRQGYTGELFF. In nucleotides, the CDR3 is TGTGCCAGCAGCCGAAGACAGGGGTACACCGGGGAGCTGTTTTTT. The variable domain in full, with the rest retrieved from reference TRBV5-6 and TRBJ2-2, is DAGVTQSPTHLIKTRGQQVTLRCSPKSGHDTVSWYQQALGQGPQFIFQYYEEEERQRGNFPDRFSGHQFPNYSSELNVNALLLGDSALYLCASSRRQGYTGELFFGEGSRLTVL.

V usage is TRBV4-2 and J usage is TRBJ2-5; TRBD2 matches at 8 bases. J lost 5 bases, V lost 1 base, and 12 bases had no gene match. The germline CDR1 and CDR2 sequences are LGHNA and YNFKEQ. This CDR3 has 17 amino acids. Here the CDR3 reads CASSQGVSAGERETQYF. CDR3 nucleotides: TGTGCCAGCAGCCAAGGGGTATCAGCGGGGGAGAGGGAGACCCAGTACTTC.